One sample yielded the 18 T cell receptor beta chains listed below, sequenced in a study of T cell repertoires in cytomegalovirus infection. TCRdb fed the reads into MiXCR, producing one record per CDR3 protein. In the table there are under 95,000 distinct CDR3 sequences, approximately 43% of which are singletons. No cognate antigen is known for these TCRs. The material sequenced was CD8+ T cells from cultured PBMCs, taken from culture after CMV antigen stimulation. The receptors derive from a human donor in good health (CMV status not recorded). Some clones in this sample may be carry-over from other donors' samples.

This clonotype was seen a few times. The rearrangement uses TRBV7-8 and TRBJ1-1; 8 bases agree with TRBD1. Germline CDR1 SGHVS, CDR2 FQNEAQ. With V trimmed by 5 bases and J by 4 bases, 3 bases remained unmatched. The CDR3 totals 13 residues. CDR3 DNA sequence: TGTGCCAGCAGCCCCGGACAGGGCACTGAAGCTTTCTTT. Its translation: CASSPGQGTEAFF.

V and J are TRBV11-2 and TRBJ2-1, with D possibly matching TRBD1 (5 bases). CDR1 and CDR2 from the germline V gene are SGHAT and FQNNGV. The length of the CDR3 is 13 residues. Trimming shortened V by 1 base and J by 6 bases, and 7 bases separated the two germline ends. The CDR3 DNA sequence: TGTGCCAGCAGCTTAGGCAGGGTCAATGAGCAGTTCTTC. Its protein product is CASSLGRVNEQFF.

The chain is built from TRBV19 and TRBJ2-5; TRBD2 matches 10 bases. CDR1 is LNHDA and CDR2 is SQIVND in the germline V gene (reference sequence). Germline trimming cut 1 base from V and 5 bases from J; bases unmatched to any gene: 10. This CDR3 contains 17 residues. The CDR3 coding sequence is TGTGCCAGTAGTATAGGGCTAGCGGGAGCATCGAGGGAGACCCAGTACTTC. Translated, it gives CASSIGLAGASRETQYF.

A few counts support this clonotype. The chain couples TRBV7-9 to TRBJ2-1; D might be TRBD1 (6 bases). With 4 bases removed from V and 2 bases from J, the gap between germline ends came to 18 bases. This CDR3 contains 17 residues. CDR1 is SEHNR and CDR2 is FQNEAQ in the germline V gene (reference sequence). CDR3 protein: CASSSPGTTAPYNEQFF. The CDR3 DNA sequence: TGTGCCAGCAGCTCACCTGGGACAACGGCCCCCTACAATGAGCAGTTCTTC.

The chain employs TRBV7-6 and TRBJ2-3; D might be TRBD2 (6 bases). The CDR3 is 17 residues long. The V end lost 5 bases, the J end lost 2 bases, and 20 bases lay between the germline ends. Germline CDR1 and CDR2: SGHVS and FNYEAQ. The CDR3 loop reads CASSPPIARGYTDTQYF. CDR3 DNA sequence: TGTGCCAGCAGCCCGCCCATCGCGCGGGGATACACAGATACGCAGTATTTT.

This clonotype was detected a few times. The gene calls are TRBV7-3 and TRBJ2-3; 13 bases agree with TRBD2. Germline V gene data show CDR1 as SGHTA and CDR2 as FQGTGA. The junction had 2 bases not matched to a gene; V was cut back by 4 bases and J by 4 bases. The CDR3 spans 15 residues. CDR3 DNA sequence: TGTGCCAGCAGCTCACTAGCGGGAGGGTCAGATACGCAGTATTTT. It codes for CASSSLAGGSDTQYF.

This clonotype was detected ten times or more. The chain joins TRBV7-2 to TRBJ2-1; no clear D. Germline-derived CDR1 and CDR2 are SGHTA and FQGNSA. V dropped 8 bases and J dropped 4 bases, with 3 bases sitting between them. The CDR3 contains 10 residues. The CDR3 region has the DNA TGTGCCAGCTCTTACAATGAGCAGTTCTTC. This gives the protein CASSYNEQFF.

V is TRBV7-6 and J is TRBJ2-4; D unresolved. The CDR3 consists of 12 residues. The germline CDR1 and CDR2 sequences are SGHVS and FNYEAQ. V was trimmed by 2 bases and J by 7 bases, leaving 6 bases between them. The CDR3 spells CASSLNINIQYF. The CDR3 nucleotides read TGTGCCAGCAGCTTAAATATCAACATTCAGTACTTC.

In its sample, this clonotype was seen a few times. The V gene is TRBV7-9, the J gene TRBJ2-5, with D perhaps TRBD1 (6 bases). The CDR3 has 13 residues. Looked up from germline, CDR1 is SEHNR and CDR2 is FQNEAQ (reference sequence). Trimming pared 1 base from V and 3 bases from J, leaving 6 bases between. CDR3 bases: TGTGCCAGCAGCTTAGACAGGGAAGAGACCCAGTACTTC. This translates into CASSLDREETQYF.

The chain employs TRBV5-5 and TRBJ1-1; 8 bases match TRBD1. CDR1 SGHKS and CDR2 YYEKEE come from the germline V gene (reference sequence). The CDR3 totals 14 residues. V gave up 1 base and J gave up 4 bases; unmatched junction bases: 3. Here the CDR3 reads CASSLPGGFTEAFF. The CDR3 nucleotides read TGTGCCAGCAGCTTGCCAGGGGGCTTCACTGAAGCTTTCTTT.

The chain carries TRBV3-1 and TRBJ2-5; D uncertain. This CDR3 has 10 residues. CDR1 LGHDT and CDR2 YNNKEL come from the germline V gene (reference sequence). V was trimmed by 5 bases and J by 7 bases, leaving 5 bases between them. Here the CDR3 DNA reads TGTGCCAGCAGCGGTAGGACCCAGTACTTC. Translation: CASSGRTQYF.

This clonotype came up many times. CDR3 in amino acids: CASSLAGGFYNEQFF. In nucleotides, the CDR3 is TGTGCCAGCAGCTTAGCCGGAGGGTTCTACAATGAGCAGTTCTTC. The V gene is TRBV7-2, the J gene TRBJ2-1, with D possibly TRBD2 on 6 matching bases. Germline lookup yields CDR1 SGHTA and CDR2 FQGNSA. The ends were cut back, 0 bases at V and 3 bases at J, with 9 bases in the middle. The CDR3 has 15 amino acids.

The genes are TRBV6-5 and TRBJ1-2; weak D call: TRBD1 (6 bases). V was cut by 6 bases and J by 6 bases, with 14 bases left in between. Germline V gene sequence: CDR1 MNHEY, CDR2 SVGAGI. The CDR3 runs to 13 residues. CDR3 sequence: CASSAAGANGYTF. In DNA form, the CDR3 reads TGTGCCAGCAGCGCGGCGGGGGCGAATGGCTACACCTTC.

This clonotype has at least ten counts. This chain links TRBV9 with TRBJ1-1, with 7 nucleotides matching TRBD1. Trimming removed 3 bases from V and 4 bases from J; junction bases left unmatched: 3. Germline values: CDR1 SGDLS, CDR2 YYNGEE. The CDR3 totals 13 residues. CDR3 in amino acids: CASSAYRGTEAFF. CDR3 DNA: TGTGCCAGCAGCGCGTACAGGGGCACTGAAGCTTTCTTT.

The rearrangement uses TRBV7-9 and TRBJ1-1, with D possibly matching TRBD1 (6 bases). The CDR3 extends over 14 amino acids. CDR1 is SEHNR and CDR2 is FQNEAQ in the germline V gene (reference sequence). Trimming shortened V by 0 bases and J by 4 bases, and 9 bases separated the two germline ends. For the CDR3, the DNA is TGTGCCAGCAGCTTAGCGGGGACAACCACTGAAGCTTTCTTT. It translates to CASSLAGTTTEAFF.

The gene calls are TRBV7-9 and TRBJ1-2, with D unresolved. The CDR3 is 13 residues long. Germline values: CDR1 SEHNR, CDR2 FQNEAQ (reference sequence). The V and J ends lost 0 bases and 4 bases respectively, with 6 bases between them. DNA of the CDR3: TGTGCCAGCAGCTTAGCGATCAGCTATGGCTACACCTTC. Translating it yields CASSLAISYGYTF.

This clonotype was counted a few times. This sequence joins TRBV11-2 and TRBJ2-1; no definite D call. Per germline, CDR1 SGHAT and CDR2 FQNNGV. Trimming took 1 base from V and 7 from J, leaving 5 bases between them. The CDR3 loop spans 12 amino acids. CDR3 nucleotides: TGTGCCAGCAGCTTAGTGTCTAATGAGCAGTTCTTC. Residues: CASSLVSNEQFF.

This chain links TRBV28 with TRBJ1-5, with 10 bases aligning to TRBD1. V shed 8 bases and J 4 bases; nucleotides not matched to a gene: 11. The CDR3 sequence is 16 residues long. CDR1 is MDHEN, CDR2 SYDVKM, per germline. This CDR3 is CASGDRGPSRNQPQHF. CDR3 DNA: TGTGCCAGCGGCGACAGGGGGCCGTCGAGAAATCAGCCCCAGCATTTT.